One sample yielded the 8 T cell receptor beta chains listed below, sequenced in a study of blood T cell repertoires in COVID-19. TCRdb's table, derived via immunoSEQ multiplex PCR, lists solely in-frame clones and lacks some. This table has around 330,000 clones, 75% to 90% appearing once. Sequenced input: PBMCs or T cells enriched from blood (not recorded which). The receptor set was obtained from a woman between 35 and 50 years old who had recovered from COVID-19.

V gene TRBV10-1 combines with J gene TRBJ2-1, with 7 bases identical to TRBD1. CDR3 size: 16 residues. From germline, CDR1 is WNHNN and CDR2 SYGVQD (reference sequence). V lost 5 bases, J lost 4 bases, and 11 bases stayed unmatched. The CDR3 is CASSFRTGIRYNEQFF. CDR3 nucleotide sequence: TGCGCCAGCAGTTTCAGGACAGGAATACGGTACAATGAGCAGTTCTTC.

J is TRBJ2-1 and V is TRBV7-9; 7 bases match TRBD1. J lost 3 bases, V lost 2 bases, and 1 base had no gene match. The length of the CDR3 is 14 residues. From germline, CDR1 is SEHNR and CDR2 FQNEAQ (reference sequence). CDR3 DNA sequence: TGTGCCAGCAGCTTACCAGGGGGCTACAATGAGCAGTTCTTC. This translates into CASSLPGGYNEQFF.

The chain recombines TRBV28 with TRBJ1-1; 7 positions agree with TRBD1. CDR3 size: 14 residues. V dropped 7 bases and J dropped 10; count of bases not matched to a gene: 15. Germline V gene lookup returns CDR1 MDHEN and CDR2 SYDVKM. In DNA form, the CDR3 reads TGTGCCAGCACTGAGGGGGCGGTTGGGTTGGGAGCTTTCTTT. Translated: CASTEGAVGLGAFF.

CDR3 sequence reads: CSASSATVATNEKLFF. CDR3 DNA: TGCAGTGCTAGTTCCGCGACTGTGGCAACTAATGAAAAACTGTTTTTT. The chain couples TRBV20-1 to TRBJ1-4; D not certain. Between the trimmed V and J ends, which lost 3 bases and 0 bases, there was a span of 14 bases. Germline values: CDR1 DFQATT, CDR2 SNEGSKA (reference sequence). The CDR3 loop spans 16 amino acids.

Here the CDR3 DNA reads TGTGCCAGCAGCTCGACAGGGGGCAATCCTGGCTACACCTTC. Translating it yields CASSSTGGNPGYTF. The V and J genes are TRBV11-3 and TRBJ1-2; 10 nucleotides align to TRBD1. This CDR3 is built from 14 residues. Germline CDR1 SGHNT, CDR2 YENEEA. Unmatched junction bases numbered 6, after V lost 4 bases and J lost 7 bases.

CDR3 DNA sequence: TGTGCCACCAGTGATTTGGATTCGAGCGGGAGAAGAAATGAGCAGTTCTTC. This encodes CATSDLDSSGRRNEQFF. This sequence joins TRBV24-1 and TRBJ2-1, with TRBD2 matching 8 bases. Per germline, CDR1 KGHDR and CDR2 SFDVKD. The length of the CDR3 is 17 residues. The V and J ends lost 0 bases and 7 bases, in that order; junction bases with no gene match: 10.

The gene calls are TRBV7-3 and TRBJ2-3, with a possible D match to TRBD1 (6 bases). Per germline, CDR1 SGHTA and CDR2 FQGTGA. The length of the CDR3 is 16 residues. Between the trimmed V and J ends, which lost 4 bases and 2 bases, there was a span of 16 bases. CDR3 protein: CASSSLGGGPTDTQYF. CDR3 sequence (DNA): TGTGCCAGCAGCTCTCTTGGGGGCGGCCCCACAGATACGCAGTATTTT.

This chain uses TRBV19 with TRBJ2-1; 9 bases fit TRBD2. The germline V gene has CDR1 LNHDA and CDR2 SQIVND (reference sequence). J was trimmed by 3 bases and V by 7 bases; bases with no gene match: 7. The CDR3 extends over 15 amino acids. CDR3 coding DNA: TGTGCCAGTATCCCGACTAGCGGTCGCTACAATGAGCAGTTCTTC. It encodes CASIPTSGRYNEQFF.